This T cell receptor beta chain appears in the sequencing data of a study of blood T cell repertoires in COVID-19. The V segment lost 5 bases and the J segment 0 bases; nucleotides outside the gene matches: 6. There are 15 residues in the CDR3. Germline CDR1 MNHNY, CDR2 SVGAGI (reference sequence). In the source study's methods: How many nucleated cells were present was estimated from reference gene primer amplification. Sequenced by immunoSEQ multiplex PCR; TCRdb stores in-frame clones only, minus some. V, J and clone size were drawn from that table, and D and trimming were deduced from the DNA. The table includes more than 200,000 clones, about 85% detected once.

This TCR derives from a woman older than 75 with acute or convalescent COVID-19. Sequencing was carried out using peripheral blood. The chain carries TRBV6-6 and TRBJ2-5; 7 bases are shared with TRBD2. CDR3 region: CASSLGGTNQETQYF. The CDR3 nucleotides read TGTGCCAGCAGTCTTGGCGGGACTAACCAAGAGACCCAGTACTTC.